Listed below are T cell receptor beta chains from one sample, sequenced in a study of regulatory T cells in long-lasting Graves disease. TCRdb reprocessed the multiplex PCR reads with MiXCR, giving one entry per CDR3 protein. The data contain over 400,000 distinct CDR3 sequences, 14% of them singletons. The same data also went into a second study, on T cells in Graves' hyperthyroidism and ophthalmopathy.

This specimen was peripheral blood mononuclear cells (PBMCs), taken at new diagnosis, from a patient treated with antithyroid drugs. Every receptor here comes from a woman aged 50 to 60 with Graves disease. Both conserved end residues are part of each CDR3. A D gene is named only where the DNA matches it firmly. Clone size, where shown, is once, few, many, or a class for clones that have expanded.

J | V | D | size | CDR3 | DNA
TRBJ2-7 | TRBV7-6 | TRBD2 | many | CASSPQLTSGSSEQYF | TGTGCCAGCAGCCCGCAACTGACTAGCGGGAGCTCCGAGCAGTACTTC
TRBJ1-5 | TRBV12-3/TRBV12-4 | TRBD1 | many | CASSWDRNNDQPQHF | TGTGCCAGCAGCTGGGACAGGAATAATGATCAGCCCCAGCATTTT
TRBJ2-7 | TRBV28 | . | many | CASRDDSYEQYF | TGTGCCAGCAGGGACGACTCCTACGAGCAGTACTTC
TRBJ1-2 | TRBV5-4 | . | few | CASSRPLGDNRGYTF | TGTGCCAGCAGCCGGCCCTTGGGAGACAACAGGGGCTACACCTTC
TRBJ2-7 | TRBV2 | . | . | CASTSTSYEQYF | TGTGCCAGCACGAGCACCTCCTACGAGCAGTACTTC
TRBJ1-5 | TRBV3-1 | . | many | CASSQETANQPQHF | TGTGCCAGCAGCCAAGAAACGGCGAATCAGCCCCAGCATTTT
TRBJ2-7 | TRBV25-1 | TRBD1 | . | CASGGQGLSYEQYF | TGTGCCAGCGGAGGACAGGGACTCTCCTACGAGCAGTACTTC
TRBJ1-1 | TRBV18 | . | . | CASSPLELGMNTEAFF | TGTGCCAGCTCACCACTCGAGCTGGGGATGAACACTGAAGCTTTCTTT
TRBJ1-2 | TRBV19 | . | few | CASSIPPRLFSALSGYTF | TGTGCCAGTAGTATCCCCCCACGTCTTTTCTCCGCTTTGAGTGGCTACACCTTC
TRBJ2-1 | TRBV3-1 | TRBD2 | many | CASSADGYLREDNEQFF | TGTGCCAGCAGCGCCGATGGTTACTTGCGGGAGGACAATGAGCAGTTCTTC
TRBJ2-5 | TRBV3-1 | . | many | CASSQGEAIQETQYF | TGTGCCAGCAGCCAAGGTGAAGCGATCCAAGAGACCCAGTACTTC
TRBJ2-1 | TRBV4-1 | . | . | CASSRVVSAGYQEQFF | TGCGCCAGCAGCCGGGTTGTCAGCGCGGGGTATCAAGAGCAGTTCTTC
TRBJ2-4 | TRBV4-1 | TRBD2 | few | CASSQLLSGRGNIQYF | TGCGCCAGCAGCCAACTACTTAGCGGGAGAGGAAACATTCAGTACTTC
TRBJ1-1 | TRBV5-1 | . | many | CASSLAPDVPEAFF | TGCGCCAGCAGCTTGGCCCCGGACGTTCCTGAAGCTTTCTTT
TRBJ2-7 | TRBV2 | TRBD2 | many | CASSGTSWDEQYF | TGTGCCAGCAGTGGGACTAGCTGGGACGAGCAGTACTTC
TRBJ1-6 | TRBV2 | . | many | CASSERAGEYSPLHF | TGTGCCAGCAGTGAAAGGGCCGGTGAATATTCACCCCTCCACTTT
TRBJ1-1 | TRBV13 | . | many | CASSLGQGSPVNTEAFF | TGTGCCAGCAGCTTAGGTCAGGGGTCCCCTGTGAACACTGAAGCTTTCTTT
TRBJ2-7 | TRBV30 | . | many | CAWSPPLVGAYEQYF | TGTGCCTGGAGTCCCCCACTAGTCGGTGCCTACGAGCAGTACTTC
TRBJ1-6 | TRBV3-1 | . | . | CAGSQDGRESPLHF | TGTGCCGGCAGCCAAGATGGGCGGGAATCACCCCTCCACTTT
TRBJ2-2 | TRBV19 | TRBD1 | . | CASSGQGGNTGELFF | TGTGCCAGTAGCGGACAGGGGGGTAACACCGGGGAGCTGTTTTTT
TRBJ1-2 | TRBV27 | TRBD1 | . | CASQGTGYGYTF | TGTGCCAGCCAAGGGACAGGGTACGGCTACACCTTC
TRBJ1-1 | TRBV6-1 | . | . | CASSVDGGNTEAFF | TGTGCCAGCAGTGTCGATGGAGGTAACACTGAAGCTTTCTTT
TRBJ2-3 | TRBV5-1 | . | . | CASSLASGLTDTQYF | TGCGCCAGCAGCTTGGCCTCGGGACTCACAGATACGCAGTATTTT
TRBJ2-3 | TRBV2 | . | many | CASSRGRDTDTQYF | TGTGCCAGCAGTCGGGGCAGGGACACAGATACGCAGTATTTT
TRBJ1-2 | TRBV30 | . | many | CAWRQGSVDGYTF | TGTGCCTGGAGGCAGGGGTCGGTCGATGGCTACACCTTC
TRBJ1-1 | TRBV9 | . | . | CASSVTGTNTEAFF | TGTGCCAGCAGCGTAACAGGGACGAACACTGAAGCTTTCTTT
TRBJ1-1 | TRBV3-1 | TRBD1 | many | CASSQMGTGDTEAFF | TGTGCCAGCAGCCAAATGGGGACAGGGGACACTGAAGCTTTCTTT
TRBJ1-1 | TRBV5-8 | TRBD1 | many | CASSWYRGLNTEAFF | TGTGCCAGCAGCTGGTACAGGGGGCTAAACACTGAAGCTTTCTTT
TRBJ1-3 | TRBV28 | TRBD1 | few | CASRMGQENRNTIYF | TGTGCCAGCAGGATGGGACAGGAAAATAGAAACACCATATATTTT
TRBJ2-1 | TRBV6-5 | TRBD1 | many | CASSYVGQGAKNEQFF | TGTGCCAGCAGTTACGTCGGACAGGGGGCGAAGAATGAGCAGTTCTTC
TRBJ2-2 | TRBV2 | TRBD2 | many | CASSASGSPGTGELFF | TGTGCCAGCAGTGCTAGCGGGAGCCCCGGAACCGGGGAGCTGTTTTTT
TRBJ2-1 | TRBV3-1 | TRBD2 | many | CASSQDLAGSNEQFF | TGTGCCAGCAGCCAAGATTTAGCGGGATCGAATGAGCAGTTCTTC
TRBJ2-7 | TRBV7-8 | . | many | CASSALVSYEQYF | TGTGCCAGCAGCGCGTTGGTCAGCTACGAGCAGTACTTC
TRBJ2-3 | TRBV9 | . | few | CASSAGDNTDTQYF | TGTGCCAGCAGCGCCGGGGACAACACAGATACGCAGTATTTT
TRBJ2-5 | TRBV11-2 | TRBD2 | . | CASSYSSGLYQETQYF | TGTGCCAGCAGCTATTCTAGCGGGCTGTACCAAGAGACCCAGTACTTC
TRBJ2-2 | TRBV27 | . | many | CASSYQGGGTGELFF | TGTGCCAGCAGTTACCAGGGGGGGGGGACCGGGGAGCTGTTTTTT
TRBJ2-1 | TRBV9 | . | few | CASSVVSPTTYNEQFF | TGTGCCAGCAGCGTAGTTAGTCCTACGACCTACAATGAGCAGTTCTTC
TRBJ2-1 | TRBV3-1 | TRBD1 | many | CASSRDRTYNEQFF | TGTGCCAGCAGCCGGGACAGAACCTACAATGAGCAGTTCTTC
TRBJ1-1 | TRBV6-2/TRBV6-3 | . | . | CAITSGKGGGSWKAFF | TGTGCCATCACCTCGGGAAAGGGGGGGGGCTCTTGGAAAGCTTTCTTT
TRBJ2-7 | TRBV4-1 | . | many | CASSSTSGGYEQYF | TGCGCCAGCAGTTCGACTAGTGGCGGCTACGAGCAGTACTTC
TRBJ2-7 | TRBV27 | . | . | CASSLFGPIQREQYF | TGTGCCAGCAGTTTATTTGGGCCTATTCAACGCGAGCAGTACTTC
TRBJ1-1 | TRBV7-8 | . | many | CASSPYTEAFF | TGTGCCAGCAGCCCATACACTGAAGCTTTCTTT
TRBJ2-2 | TRBV6-5 | . | many | CASSYGTRTGELFF | TGTGCCAGCAGTTACGGGACCCGCACCGGGGAGCTGTTTTTT
TRBJ1-1 | TRBV20-1 | . | . | CSAGRAGAEAFF | TGCAGTGCCGGCAGGGCAGGGGCTGAAGCTTTCTTT
TRBJ2-3 | TRBV7-9 | . | . | CASSTGVWDTQYF | TGTGCCAGCAGCACCGGGGTGTGGGATACGCAGTATTTT
TRBJ2-1 | TRBV5-1 | TRBD2 | many | CASSLRPWAGGMNEQFF | TGCGCCAGCAGCCTCCGCCCCTGGGCGGGAGGAATGAATGAGCAGTTCTTC
TRBJ1-2 | TRBV3-1 | . | many | CASSQRGQHVYGYTF | TGTGCCAGCAGCCAGCGGGGACAACACGTCTATGGCTACACCTTC
TRBJ2-1 | TRBV5-1 | TRBD2 | . | CASSLRTSGSHNEQFF | TGCGCCAGCAGCTTGAGGACTAGCGGGAGCCACAATGAGCAGTTCTTC
TRBJ2-7 | TRBV10-1 | TRBD1 | many | CASSESVGTGWYEQYF | TGCGCCAGCAGTGAGTCTGTCGGGACAGGGTGGTACGAGCAGTACTTC
TRBJ2-1 | TRBV29-1 | . | few | CSVGTPPWERVWSNEQFF | TGCAGCGTAGGGACTCCCCCATGGGAGCGGGTATGGAGCAATGAGCAGTTCTTC
TRBJ2-5 | TRBV7-8 | TRBD2 | many | CASSSTHLAGQETQYF | TGTGCCAGCAGCTCCACACACCTAGCGGGGCAAGAGACCCAGTACTTC